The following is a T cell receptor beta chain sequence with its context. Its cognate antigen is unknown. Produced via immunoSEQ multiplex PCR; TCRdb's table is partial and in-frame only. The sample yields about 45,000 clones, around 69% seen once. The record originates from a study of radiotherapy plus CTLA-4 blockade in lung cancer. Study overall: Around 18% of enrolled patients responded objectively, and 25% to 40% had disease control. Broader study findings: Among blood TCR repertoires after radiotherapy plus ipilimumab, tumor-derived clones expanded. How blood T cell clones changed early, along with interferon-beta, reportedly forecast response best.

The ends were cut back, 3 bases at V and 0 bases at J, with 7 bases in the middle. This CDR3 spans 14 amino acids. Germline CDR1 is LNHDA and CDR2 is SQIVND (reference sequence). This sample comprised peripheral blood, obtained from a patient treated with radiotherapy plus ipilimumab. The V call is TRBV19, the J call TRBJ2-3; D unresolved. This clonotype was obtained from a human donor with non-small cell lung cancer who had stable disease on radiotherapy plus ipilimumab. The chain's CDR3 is CASSMGQSTDTQYF. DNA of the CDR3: TGTGCCAGTAGTATGGGCCAGAGCACAGATACGCAGTATTTT.